What follows are 10 T cell receptor beta chains derived from one specimen sequenced in a study of OX40 agonist ivuxolimab in advanced cancers. Here immunoSEQ multiplex PCR was the method, and the copy in TCRdb shows in-frame clones only, minus some. Of tens of thousands of clones in the sample, around four fifths were seen once. The material was CD4+ or CD8+ T cells sorted from blood, obtained in a trial of the OX40 agonist ivuxolimab. The receptor source for this set is an adult with an advanced solid tumor such as melanoma, head and neck, liver or kidney cancer.

The chain couples TRBV7-3 to TRBJ2-2; unclear D gene. V was trimmed by 1 base and J by 7 bases, leaving 10 bases between them. From germline, CDR1 is SGHTA and CDR2 FQGTGA. The CDR3 length is 14 residues. The chain's CDR3 is CASSLMVTGGELFF. The CDR3 DNA follows: TGTGCCAGCAGCTTAATGGTTACCGGCGGGGAGCTGTTTTTT.

The rearrangement uses TRBV7-2 and TRBJ2-7; D gene unclear. CDR1 and CDR2 from the germline V gene are SGHTA and FQGNSA. The CDR3 runs to 14 residues. Trimming stripped 2 bases from V and 2 bases from J, with 10 bases between. The CDR3 region is CASSLNPGAYEQYF. The CDR3 DNA reads as TGTGCCAGCAGCTTAAACCCTGGGGCCTACGAGCAGTACTTC. The full variable domain, rest sourced from reference TRBV7-2 and TRBJ2-7, is GAGVSQSPSNKVTEKGKDVELRCDPISGHTALYWYRQSLGQGLEFLIYFQGNSAPDKSGLPSDRFSAERTGGSVSTLTIQRTQQEDSAVYLCASSLNPGAYEQYFGPGTRLTVT.

The V and J genes are TRBV14 and TRBJ1-2; D unclear. Germline CDR1 SGHDN, CDR2 FVKESK. Trimming removed 1 base at V and 1 base at J, with 4 bases between. CDR3 size: 13 residues. The CDR3 nucleotides are TGTGCCAGCAGCCAAGGGGTTAACTATGGCTACACCTTC. Translated: CASSQGVNYGYTF.

The chain carries TRBV4-1 and TRBJ2-7; D might be TRBD1 (6 bases). V was pared by 0 bases and J by 5 bases, with 11 bases between. The germline V gene has CDR1 MGHRA and CDR2 YSYEKL. This CDR3 is 14 amino acids long. The chain's CDR3 is CASSQDTGSNEQYF. CDR3 in DNA: TGCGCCAGCAGCCAAGACACAGGGAGCAACGAGCAGTACTTC.

CDR3 DNA: TGCAGCGCCTTGGGACTGAGGAACACCGGGGAGCTGTTTTTT. It translates to CSALGLRNTGELFF. J is TRBJ2-2 and V is TRBV29-1, with D possibly being TRBD2 (6 bases). The germline gives CDR1 SQVTM, CDR2 ANQGSEA. This CDR3 region has 14 residues. V was pared by 7 bases and J by 1 base, with 13 bases between.

The chain carries TRBV7-8 and TRBJ1-5; the match to TRBD1 covers 9 bases. CDR3 length equals 16 residues. The germline gives CDR1 SGHVS, CDR2 FQNEAQ. The V and J ends lost 1 base and 4 bases, in that order; junction bases with no gene match: 5. CDR3 residues: CASSLDRDRVNQPQHF. CDR3 nucleotide sequence: TGTGCCAGCAGCTTAGACAGGGACAGGGTAAATCAGCCCCAGCATTTT. Variable domain in full (rest from reference TRBV7-8 and TRBJ1-5): GAGVSQSPRYKVAKRGQDVALRCDPISGHVSLFWYQQALGQGPEFLTYFQNEAQLDKSGLPSDRFFAERPEGSVSTLKIQRTQQEDSAVYLCASSLDRDRVNQPQHFGDGTRLSIL.

The V call is TRBV28, the J call TRBJ2-1; TRBD2 matches 11 bases. Per the germline V gene, CDR1 is MDHEN and CDR2 is SYDVKM. This CDR3 has 17 residues. V shed 8 bases, J shed 0 bases, and the junction held 9 bases outside the gene matches. CDR3 sequence reads: CASQRQGLADSYNEQFF. The CDR3 region has the DNA TGTGCCAGCCAAAGACAGGGACTAGCGGACTCCTACAATGAGCAGTTCTTC.

The gene calls are TRBV2 and TRBJ1-2; perhaps TRBD1 as D (5 bases). CDR3 size: 15 residues. Germline-derived CDR1 and CDR2 are SNHLY and FYNNEI. Trimming removed 8 bases at V and 4 bases at J, with 20 bases between. The CDR3 DNA is TGTGCCAGCGGGGTTGGCAGGGCAGTCGCCTATGGCTACACCTTC. Protein product: CASGVGRAVAYGYTF.

The CDR3 reads CASSISYGYTF. CDR3 in DNA: TGTGCCAGCAGCATCTCCTATGGCTACACCTTC. This chain uses TRBV11-2 with TRBJ1-2, with D unclear. CDR1 and CDR2 from the germline V gene are SGHAT and FQNNGV. CDR3 length: 11 residues. V dropped 5 bases and J dropped 4 bases, with 5 bases sitting between them.

The CDR3 sequence: CASSFRGAPNQPQHF. As DNA, the CDR3 is TGTGCCAGCAGCTTTCGAGGGGCCCCAAATCAGCCCCAGCATTTT. The V gene is TRBV7-2, the J gene TRBJ1-5; a weak D match, TRBD1 (5 bases). V was clipped by 3 bases and J by 4 bases, with 13 bases between them. This CDR3 is built from 15 residues. CDR1 and CDR2 (germline): SGHTA, FQGNSA.